These T cell receptor beta chains were read from a single sample in a study of blood T cell repertoires in COVID-19. TCRdb keeps only in-frame clones here, not all; method: immunoSEQ multiplex PCR. This table holds tens of thousands of clones, more than 80% found once. Input material: peripheral blood. These receptors were collected from a woman in her seventies with acute or convalescent COVID-19. CDR3s include the opening cysteine and the closing phenylalanine or tryptophan. Each record gives: clone size, CDR3 length, J gene, D gene, V gene, CDR3 protein, CDR3 DNA. D genes are given only for firm matches. Some rows have no size entry. The others give once, few or many, or a class for an expanded clone.

>-|13|TRBJ1-5|-|TRBV6-5
CASGITVNQPQHF
TGTGCCAGCGGCATTACCGTCAATCAGCCCCAGCATTTT
>-|16|TRBJ1-5|TRBD1|TRBV6-6
CASSYSGQGVGQPQHF
TGTGCCAGCAGTTACTCGGGACAGGGGGTCGGGCAGCCCCAGCATTTT
>-|15|TRBJ1-2|-|TRBV4-3
CASSQDSGGAYGYTF
TGCGCCAGCAGCCAAGATTCCGGGGGGGCGTATGGCTACACCTTC
>-|14|TRBJ1-6|-|TRBV5-8
CASSLQPYNSPLHF
TGTGCCAGCAGCTTACAGCCATATAATTCACCCCTCCACTTT
>few|13|TRBJ1-5|TRBD1|TRBV12-5
CASGLSPGGPQHF
TGTGCTAGTGGTTTGTCCCCAGGGGGGCCCCAGCATTTT
>once|17|TRBJ2-5|TRBD2|TRBV5-4
CASRVGPTSGVAETQYF
TGTGCCAGCAGGGTTGGACCAACTAGCGGGGTTGCTGAGACCCAGTACTTC
>few|16|TRBJ2-2|-|TRBV19
CASSREGQGNTGELFF
TGTGCCAGTAGTCGGGAGGGACAGGGAAACACCGGGGAGCTGTTTTTT
>-|17|TRBJ1-5|TRBD1|TRBV6-2/TRBV6-3
CASSLDRGPWGNQPQHF
TGTGCCAGCAGTCTGGACAGGGGGCCATGGGGCAATCAGCCCCAGCATTTT
>-|15|TRBJ1-5|TRBD1|TRBV19
CASSVGQVLNQPQHF
TGTGCCAGTAGTGTGGGACAGGTGCTCAATCAGCCCCAGCATTTT
>-|18|TRBJ2-1|TRBD2|TRBV27
CASSFELAGRTGYNEQFF
TGTGCCAGCAGTTTCGAACTAGCGGGCCGGACGGGATACAATGAGCAGTTCTTC
>-|14|TRBJ2-7|TRBD1|TRBV5-1
CASSGGTGGYEQYF
TGCGCCAGCAGCGGCGGGACAGGGGGTTACGAGCAGTACTTC
>-|16|TRBJ1-6|-|TRBV7-9
CASSLGQGFYNSPLHF
TGTGCCAGCAGCTTAGGGCAGGGATTTTATAATTCACCCCTCCACTTT
>few|13|TRBJ2-2|-|TRBV11-3
CASANQVSGELFF
TGTGCCAGCGCAAACCAGGTGTCCGGGGAGCTGTTTTTT
>-|14|TRBJ1-5|TRBD1|TRBV15
CATSRNRGDQPQHF
TGTGCCACCAGCAGAAACAGGGGTGATCAGCCCCAGCATTTT
>-|16|TRBJ2-7|-|TRBV6-2/TRBV6-3
CASSPQEGGISYEQYF
TGTGCCAGCAGTCCCCAAGAGGGGGGGATCTCCTACGAGCAGTACTTC
>-|15|TRBJ2-1|TRBD2|TRBV19
CASSIGGGPIMEQFF
TGTGCCAGTAGTATTGGCGGGGGGCCGATTATGGAGCAGTTCTTC
>-|15|TRBJ2-3|-|TRBV7-3
CASSLKRRGTDTQYF
TGTGCCAGCAGCTTAAAACGGCGGGGCACAGATACGCAGTATTTT
>-|13|TRBJ1-2|TRBD1|TRBV12-3/TRBV12-4
CASRWRTGGGYTF
TGTGCCAGCAGATGGCGGACAGGGGGTGGCTACACCTTC
>-|14|TRBJ1-2|-|TRBV11-2
CASSPNLDNYGYTF
TGTGCCAGCAGCCCCAATCTAGACAACTATGGCTACACCTTC
>-|14|TRBJ1-1|TRBD1|TRBV2
CASSLDYRGTEAFF
TGTGCCAGCAGTCTGGATTACAGGGGGACAGAAGCTTTCTTT
>-|17|TRBJ2-5|-|TRBV19
CASTPRGGVSGQETQYF
TGTGCCAGTACCCCTCGGGGCGGGGTTAGTGGTCAAGAGACCCAGTACTTC
>-|15|TRBJ1-5|-|TRBV6-5
CASSYSTGHGQPQHF
TGTGCCAGCAGTTACTCTACAGGGCACGGACAGCCCCAGCATTTT
>-|15|TRBJ1-5|-|TRBV3-1/TRBV3-2
CASSGTNNRGQPQHF
TGTGCCAGCAGCGGAACCAATAATAGGGGGCAGCCCCAGCATTTT
>-|16|TRBJ2-7|TRBD1|TRBV4-2
CASSQFGTARGYEQYF
TGTGCCAGCAGCCAGTTCGGGACAGCAAGAGGCTACGAGCAGTACTTC
>-|13|TRBJ2-1|-|TRBV12-3/TRBV12-4
CASSPGRGNEQFF
TGTGCCAGCAGCCCCGGACGGGGCAATGAGCAGTTCTTC
>-|16|TRBJ1-1|-|TRBV14
CASSQGTVLMNTEAFF
TGTGCCAGCAGCCAAGGTACCGTACTTATGAACACTGAAGCTTTCTTT
>-|12|TRBJ2-5|TRBD1|TRBV2
CASSLGQGTQYF
TGTGCCAGCAGCCTAGGACAGGGGACCCAGTACTTC
>-|15|TRBJ2-3|-|TRBV5-6
CASSRTQDNTDTQYF
TGTGCCAGCAGCCGGACACAAGATAACACAGATACGCAGTATTTT
>-|15|TRBJ1-1|TRBD1|TRBV6-5
CASSYSRQGEPEAFF
TGTGCCAGCAGTTACTCGAGACAGGGAGAACCTGAAGCTTTCTTT
>-|13|TRBJ2-7|TRBD2|TRBV2
CASRGGSSYEQYF
TGTGCCAGCCGGGGGGGCAGCTCCTACGAGCAGTACTTC
>-|15|TRBJ2-5|-|TRBV5-1
CASSLEQLSRETQYF
TGCGCCAGCAGCTTGGAACAGTTATCGAGAGAGACCCAGTACTTC
>-|14|TRBJ1-2|TRBD1|TRBV19
CASSQTGGRDGYTF
TGTGCCAGCAGCCAGACAGGGGGCAGAGATGGCTACACCTTC
>-|16|TRBJ2-1|TRBD2|TRBV3-1/TRBV3-2
CASSRSAGGHYNEQFF
TGTGCCAGCAGCCGGTCAGCGGGGGGACACTACAATGAGCAGTTCTTC
>-|15|TRBJ1-2|TRBD1|TRBV4-2
CASSQLGGPIQGYTF
TGTGCCAGCAGCCAACTAGGGGGCCCCATTCAGGGCTACACCTTC
>-|15|TRBJ2-1|-|TRBV5-1
CASSPDSLSYNEQFF
TGCGCCAGCAGCCCGGACAGCCTATCCTACAATGAGCAGTTCTTC
>-|12|TRBJ2-3|-|TRBV27
CASTDISDTQYF
TGTGCCAGCACCGACATATCAGATACGCAGTATTTT
>-|16|TRBJ2-3|TRBD2|TRBV2
CASSVSASGELDTQYF
TGTGCCAGCAGTGTCTCGGCTAGCGGGGAACTAGATACGCAGTATTTT
>once|13|TRBJ1-1|-|TRBV6-1
CASSEQGTSRAFF
TGTGCCAGCAGTGAACAGGGAACCAGCCGGGCTTTCTTT
>-|18|TRBJ2-6|-|TRBV1
CTSSQGGVAGVGANVLTF
TGCACCAGCAGCCAAGGTGGGGTAGCGGGGGTTGGGGCCAACGTCCTGACTTTC
>-|16|TRBJ2-1|TRBD2|TRBV5-1
CASSLAIGLAGDEQFF
TGCGCCAGCAGCTTGGCCATCGGGCTAGCGGGGGATGAGCAGTTCTTC
>once|19|TRBJ1-1|-|TRBV21-1
CASSPTAHLTVMIYTEAFF
TGTGCCAGCAGCCCTACCGCTCATCTGACAGTGATGATTTACACTGAAGCTTTCTTT
>-|15|TRBJ1-5|-|TRBV14
CASSQEFDRNQPQHF
TGTGCCAGCAGCCAAGAATTCGACAGAAATCAGCCCCAGCATTTT
>-|15|TRBJ1-4|TRBD1|TRBV4-1
CASSQDKGAGEKLFF
TGCGCCAGCAGCCAAGATAAGGGGGCCGGTGAAAAACTGTTTTTT